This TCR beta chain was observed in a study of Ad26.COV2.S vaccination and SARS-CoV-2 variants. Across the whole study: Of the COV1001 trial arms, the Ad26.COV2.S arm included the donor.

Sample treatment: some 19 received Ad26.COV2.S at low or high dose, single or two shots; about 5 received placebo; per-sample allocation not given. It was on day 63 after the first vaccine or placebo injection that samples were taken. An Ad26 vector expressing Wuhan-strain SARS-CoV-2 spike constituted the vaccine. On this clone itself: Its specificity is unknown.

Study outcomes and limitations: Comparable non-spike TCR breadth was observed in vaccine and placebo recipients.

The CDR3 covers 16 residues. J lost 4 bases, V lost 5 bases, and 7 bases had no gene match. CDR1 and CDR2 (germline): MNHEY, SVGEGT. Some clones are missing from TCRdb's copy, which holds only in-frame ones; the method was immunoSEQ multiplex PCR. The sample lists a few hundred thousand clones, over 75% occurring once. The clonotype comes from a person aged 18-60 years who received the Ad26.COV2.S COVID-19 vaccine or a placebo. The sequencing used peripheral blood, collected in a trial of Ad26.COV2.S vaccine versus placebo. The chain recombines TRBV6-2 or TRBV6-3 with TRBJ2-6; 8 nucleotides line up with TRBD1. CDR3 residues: CASSNNRGVGANVLTF. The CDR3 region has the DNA TGTGCCAGCAGTAACAACAGGGGGGTAGGGGCCAACGTCCTGACTTTC.